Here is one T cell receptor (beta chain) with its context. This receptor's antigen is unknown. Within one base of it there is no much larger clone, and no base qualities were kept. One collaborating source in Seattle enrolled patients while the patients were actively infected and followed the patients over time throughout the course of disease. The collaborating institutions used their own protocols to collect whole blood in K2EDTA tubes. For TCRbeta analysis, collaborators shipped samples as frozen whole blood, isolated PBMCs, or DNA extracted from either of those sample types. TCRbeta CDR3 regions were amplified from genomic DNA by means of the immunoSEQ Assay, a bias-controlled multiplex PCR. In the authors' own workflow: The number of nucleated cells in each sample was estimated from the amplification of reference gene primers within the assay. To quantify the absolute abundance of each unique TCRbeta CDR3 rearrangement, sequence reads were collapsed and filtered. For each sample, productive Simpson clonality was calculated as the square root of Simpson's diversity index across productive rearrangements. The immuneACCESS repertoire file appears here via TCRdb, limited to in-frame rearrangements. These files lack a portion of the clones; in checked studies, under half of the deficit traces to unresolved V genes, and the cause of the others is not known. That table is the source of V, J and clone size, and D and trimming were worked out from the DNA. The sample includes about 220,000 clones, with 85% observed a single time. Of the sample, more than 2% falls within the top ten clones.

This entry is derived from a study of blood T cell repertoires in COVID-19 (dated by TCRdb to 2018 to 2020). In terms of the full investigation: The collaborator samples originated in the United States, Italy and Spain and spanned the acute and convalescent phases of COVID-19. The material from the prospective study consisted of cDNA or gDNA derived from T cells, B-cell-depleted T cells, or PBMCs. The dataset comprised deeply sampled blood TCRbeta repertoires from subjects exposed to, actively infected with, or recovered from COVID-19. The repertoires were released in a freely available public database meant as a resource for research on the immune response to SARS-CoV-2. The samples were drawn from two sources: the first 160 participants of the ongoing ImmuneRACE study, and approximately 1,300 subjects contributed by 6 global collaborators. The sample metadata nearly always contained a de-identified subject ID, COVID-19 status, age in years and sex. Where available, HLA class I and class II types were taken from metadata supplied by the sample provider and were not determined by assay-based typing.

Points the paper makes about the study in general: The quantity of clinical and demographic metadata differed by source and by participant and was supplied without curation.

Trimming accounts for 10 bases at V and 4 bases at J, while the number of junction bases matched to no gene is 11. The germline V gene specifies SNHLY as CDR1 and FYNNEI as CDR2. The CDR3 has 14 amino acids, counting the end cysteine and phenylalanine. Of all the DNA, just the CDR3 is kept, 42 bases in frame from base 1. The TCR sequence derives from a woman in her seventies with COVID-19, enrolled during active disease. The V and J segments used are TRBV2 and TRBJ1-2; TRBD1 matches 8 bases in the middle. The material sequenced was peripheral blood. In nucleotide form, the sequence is TGTGCCACCCATCAGGGACAGGCTACCTATGGCTACACCTTC. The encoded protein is CATHQGQATYGYTF.